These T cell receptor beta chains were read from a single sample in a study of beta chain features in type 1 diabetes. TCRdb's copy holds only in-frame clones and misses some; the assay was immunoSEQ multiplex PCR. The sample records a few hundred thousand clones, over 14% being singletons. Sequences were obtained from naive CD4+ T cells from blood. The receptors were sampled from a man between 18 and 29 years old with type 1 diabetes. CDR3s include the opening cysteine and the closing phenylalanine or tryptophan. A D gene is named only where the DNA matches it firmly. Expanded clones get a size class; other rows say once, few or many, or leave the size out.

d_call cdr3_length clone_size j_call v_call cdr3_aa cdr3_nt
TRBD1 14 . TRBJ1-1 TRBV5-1 CASSSTGASTEAFF TGCGCCAGCAGCTCGACAGGGGCAAGCACTGAAGCTTTCTTT
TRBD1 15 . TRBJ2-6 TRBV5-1 CASSLQGAGANVLTF TGCGCCAGCAGCCTACAGGGGGCTGGGGCCAACGTCCTGACTTTC
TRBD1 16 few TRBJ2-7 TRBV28 CASSSPQGAGRNEQYF TGTGCCAGCAGTTCCCCACAGGGGGCGGGAAGAAACGAGCAGTACTTC
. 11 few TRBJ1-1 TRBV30 CACSPGGEAFF TGTGCCTGTTCCCCGGGGGGCGAAGCTTTCTTT
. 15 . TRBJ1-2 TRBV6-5 CASSYERRGADGYTF TGTGCCAGCAGTTACGAAAGACGCGGGGCGGATGGCTACACCTTC
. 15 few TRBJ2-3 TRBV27 CASSSRRASTDTQYF TGTGCCAGCAGTTCGAGGCGGGCGAGCACAGATACGCAGTATTTT
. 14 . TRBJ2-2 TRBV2 CASSDRWGSGELFF TGTGCCAGCAGTGATAGGTGGGGCTCCGGGGAGCTGTTTTTT
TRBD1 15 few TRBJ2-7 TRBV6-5 CASSPLPGQGLEQYF TGTGCCAGCAGTCCGCTACCGGGACAGGGGCTCGAGCAGTACTTC
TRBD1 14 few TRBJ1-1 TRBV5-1 CASSPGQGGTEAFF TGCGCCAGCAGCCCCGGACAGGGAGGCACTGAAGCTTTCTTT
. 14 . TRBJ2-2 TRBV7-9 CASSLELSTGELFF TGTGCCAGCAGCTTAGAACTTTCGACCGGGGAGCTGTTTTTT
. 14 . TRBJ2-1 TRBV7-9 CASSLDSYGNEQFF TGTGCCAGCAGCTTGGACTCTTATGGGAATGAGCAGTTCTTC
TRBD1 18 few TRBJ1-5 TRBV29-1 CSVEGDRTGGCSNQPQHF TGCAGCGTCGAGGGGGATAGAACAGGGGGCTGTAGCAATCAGCCCCAGCATTTT
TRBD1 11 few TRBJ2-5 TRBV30 CAWHRGETQYF TGTGCCTGGCACAGGGGTGAGACCCAGTACTTC
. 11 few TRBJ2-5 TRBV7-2 CASSFFETQYF TGTGCCAGCAGCTTCTTTGAGACCCAGTACTTC
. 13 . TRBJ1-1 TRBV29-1 CSVETGLNTEAFF TGCAGCGTTGAGACAGGTTTGAACACTGAAGCTTTCTTT
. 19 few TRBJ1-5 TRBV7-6 CASSSVRPAGGYSNQPQHF TGTGCCAGCAGCTCCGTGCGCCCCGCGGGGGGATATAGCAATCAGCCCCAGCATTTT
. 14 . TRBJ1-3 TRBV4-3 CASSLLQSPNTIYF TGCGCCAGCAGCCTATTACAAAGTCCAAACACCATATATTTT
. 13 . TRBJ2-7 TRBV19 CASSYRFTYEQYF TGTGCCAGTAGTTACAGGTTCACCTACGAGCAGTACTTC
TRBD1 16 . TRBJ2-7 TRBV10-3 CAISESQRTGGGRQYF TGTGCCATCAGTGAGTCGCAGCGCACAGGGGGCGGGAGGCAGTACTTC
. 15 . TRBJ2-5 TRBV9 CASSVAGREWGTQYF TGTGCCAGCAGCGTAGCTGGCAGGGAATGGGGGACCCAGTACTTC
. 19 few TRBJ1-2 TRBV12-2 CASRPPGQGAPPHPRGYTF TGTGCAAGTCGCCCCCCGGGACAGGGGGCCCCCCCTCATCCTAGGGGCTACACCTTC
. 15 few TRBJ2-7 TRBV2 CASRDDSGFLYEQYF TGTGCCAGCAGAGATGACAGTGGCTTCCTCTACGAGCAGTACTTC
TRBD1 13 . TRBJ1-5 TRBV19 CASSEGAGQPQHF TGTGCCAGTAGTGAGGGGGCGGGTCAGCCCCAGCATTTT
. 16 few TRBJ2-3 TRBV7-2 CASSLAVGLATDTQYF TGTGCCAGCAGCTTAGCGGTGGGACTGGCCACTGATACGCAGTATTTT
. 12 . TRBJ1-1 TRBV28 CASSSYTHEAFF TGTGCCAGCAGTTCTTACACCCATGAAGCTTTCTTT